The clone carrying this TCR beta chain was picked up a small number of times. Its specificity is unknown. One end of the junction varies from germline; a read error may be responsible. This entry is derived from a study of memory CD4+ T cells and cytomegalovirus serostatus. Broader study findings: CMV serostatus prediction reached median AUC roughly 0.95, or 0.91 with US-trained model.

Here immunoSEQ multiplex PCR was the method, and the copy in TCRdb shows in-frame clones only, minus some. The sample shows about 25,000 clones, 75% to 85% of them seen only once. This CDR3 comprises 9 residues. The V gene's germline CDR1 is GTSNPN and CDR2 SVGIG (reference sequence). Single viable CD3+CD4+CD8-CD45RO+ cells were sorted as the memory CD4+ T cells. The TCR sequence derives from an adult in good health and CMV-seronegative. The chain recombines TRBV30 with TRBJ1-1; weak D call: TRBD1 (5 bases). The sample taken for sequencing was memory CD4+ T cells from blood. CDR3 residues: CACQTGGSF. The CDR3 DNA reads TGTGCCTGCCAGACGGGGGGTAGTTTT.